The T cell receptor (beta chain) under discussion was sequenced for a study of blood T cell repertoires in COVID-19. About the research overall: Sites across the United States, Italy and Spain contributed samples from acute and convalescent COVID-19. From T cells, B-cell-depleted T cells, or PBMCs came the material, which was cDNA or gDNA.

Authors' analysis steps: For nucleated cells, counts were estimated from reference gene primer amplification. The table came from immunoSEQ multiplex PCR; TCRdb's copy has only in-frame clones and leaves some out. The DNA gave D and trimming, while V, J and clone size come from that table. This sample has around 130,000 clones, with 84% found just once. Patients in Seattle were enrolled during active infection, then followed longitudinally. Between the trimmed V and J ends, which lost 8 bases and 3 bases, there was a span of 20 bases. This CDR3 is built from 15 residues. Germline CDR1 reads MNHEY; CDR2 reads SMNVEV (reference sequence).

The receptor was derived from a young man with COVID-19, enrolled during active disease. Specimen: peripheral blood. The chain couples TRBV27 to TRBJ2-7; D is possibly TRBD1 (6 bases). In nucleotides, the CDR3 is TGTGCCAGCGCTTTGCGGAAGGGGGAAATCTACGAGCAGTACTTC. Its translation is CASALRKGEIYEQYF.